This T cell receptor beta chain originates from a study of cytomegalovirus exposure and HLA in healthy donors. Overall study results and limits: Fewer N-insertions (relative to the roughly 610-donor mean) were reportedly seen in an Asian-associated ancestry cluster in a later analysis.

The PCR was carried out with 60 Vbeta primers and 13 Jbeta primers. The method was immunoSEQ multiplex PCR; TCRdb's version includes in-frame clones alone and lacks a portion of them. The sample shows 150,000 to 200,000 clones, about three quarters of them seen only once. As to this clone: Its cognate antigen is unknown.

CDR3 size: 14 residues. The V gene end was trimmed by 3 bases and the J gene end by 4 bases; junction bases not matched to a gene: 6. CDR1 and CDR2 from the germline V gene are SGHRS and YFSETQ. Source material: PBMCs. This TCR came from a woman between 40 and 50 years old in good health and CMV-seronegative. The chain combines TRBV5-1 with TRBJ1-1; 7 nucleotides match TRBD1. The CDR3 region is CASSSQGSGTEAFF. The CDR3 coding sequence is TGCGCCAGCAGCTCACAGGGGAGCGGCACTGAAGCTTTCTTT. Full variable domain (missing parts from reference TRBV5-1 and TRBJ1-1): KAGVTQTPRYLIKTRGQQVTLSCSPISGHRSVSWYQQTPGQGLQFLFEYFSETQRNKGNFPGRFSGRQFSNSRSEMNVSTLELGDSALYLCASSSQGSGTEAFFGQGTRLTVV.